This TCR beta chain derives from a study of CD8 T cells in ankylosing spondylitis. The study, taken as a whole, reports: Several of the motif variants were reported before in synovial fluid and blood from reactive arthritis. Ankylosing spondylitis blood appeared to carry a characteristic TCR beta motif of several highly homologous variants.

The CDR3 extends over 17 amino acids. V was pared by 5 bases and J by 4 bases, with 10 bases of the junction left unmatched. Germline V gene data show CDR1 as MNHNS and CDR2 as SASEGT. About this clonotype itself: The antigen is unknown.

TCRdb re-analysed the 5' RACE reads in MiXCR, keeping a single row per CDR3 protein. The data show 670,000 or so distinct CDR3 sequences, under 20% seen once. The V call is TRBV6-1, the J call TRBJ2-1; 11 nucleotides agree with TRBD2. The sequenced sample consisted of blood, either unsorted or a sorted T cell fraction (not recorded which). This TCR came from a male donor with ankylosing spondylitis. CDR3 sequence: CASSQALAGVSYNEQFF. As DNA, the CDR3 is TGTGCCAGCAGTCAGGCACTAGCGGGAGTCAGTTACAATGAGCAGTTCTTC.